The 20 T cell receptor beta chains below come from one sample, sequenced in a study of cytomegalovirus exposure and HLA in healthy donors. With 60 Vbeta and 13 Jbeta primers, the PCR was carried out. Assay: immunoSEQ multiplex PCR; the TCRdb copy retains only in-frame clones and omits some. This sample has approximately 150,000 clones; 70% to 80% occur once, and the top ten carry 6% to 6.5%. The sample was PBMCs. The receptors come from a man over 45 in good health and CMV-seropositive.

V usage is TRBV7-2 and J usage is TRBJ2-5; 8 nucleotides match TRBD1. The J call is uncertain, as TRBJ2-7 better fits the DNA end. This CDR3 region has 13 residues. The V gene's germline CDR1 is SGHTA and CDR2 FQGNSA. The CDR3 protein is CASSRQGTHEQYF. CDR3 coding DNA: TGTGCCAGCAGCAGACAGGGGACCCACGAGCAGTACTTC.

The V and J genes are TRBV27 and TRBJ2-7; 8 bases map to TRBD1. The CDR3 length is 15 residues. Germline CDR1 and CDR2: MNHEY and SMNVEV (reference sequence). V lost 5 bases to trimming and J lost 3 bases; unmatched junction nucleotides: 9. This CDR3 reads CASSAPGQVLYEQYF. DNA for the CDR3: TGTGCCAGCAGTGCACCGGGACAGGTTCTCTACGAGCAGTACTTC.

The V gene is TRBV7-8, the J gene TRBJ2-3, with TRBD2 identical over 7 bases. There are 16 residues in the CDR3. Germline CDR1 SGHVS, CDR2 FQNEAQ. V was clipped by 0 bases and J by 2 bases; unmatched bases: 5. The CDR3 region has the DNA TGTGCCAGCAGCTTAGCGTCTGGACTAGTCACAGATACGCAGTATTTT. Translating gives CASSLASGLVTDTQYF.

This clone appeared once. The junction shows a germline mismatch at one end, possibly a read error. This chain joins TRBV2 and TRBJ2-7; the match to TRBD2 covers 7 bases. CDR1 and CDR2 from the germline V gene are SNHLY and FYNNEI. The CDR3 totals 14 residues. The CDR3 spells CASSLGLDAYEQDF. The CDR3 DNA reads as TGTGCCAGCAGTCTAGGACTAGACGCCTACGAGCAGGACTTC.

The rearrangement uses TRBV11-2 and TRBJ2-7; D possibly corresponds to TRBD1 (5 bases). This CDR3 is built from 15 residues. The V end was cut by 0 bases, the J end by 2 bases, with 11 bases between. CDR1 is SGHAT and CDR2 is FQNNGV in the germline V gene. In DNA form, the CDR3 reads TGTGCCAGCAGCTTAGAGAAGGGGATGGCCTACGAGCAGTACTTC. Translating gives CASSLEKGMAYEQYF.

In DNA, the CDR3 is TGTGCCAGCAGCGTAGAATCCGGGGACACAGCTTTCTTT. Its protein product is CASSVESGDTAFF. The rearrangement links TRBV9 to TRBJ1-1; D might be TRBD1 (6 bases). CDR1 is SGDLS and CDR2 is YYNGEE in the germline V gene. V was pared by 0 bases and J by 10 bases, with 13 bases between. The CDR3 has 13 amino acids.

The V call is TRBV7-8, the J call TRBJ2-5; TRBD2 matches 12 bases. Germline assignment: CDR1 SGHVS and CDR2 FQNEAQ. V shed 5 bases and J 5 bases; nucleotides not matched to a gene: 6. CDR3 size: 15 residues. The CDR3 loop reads CASSPRTSGMETQYF. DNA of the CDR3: TGTGCCAGCAGCCCTCGGACTAGCGGGATGGAGACCCAGTACTTC.

For the CDR3, the DNA is TGTGCCAGCAGCCCCGAGGGACAGGCCTATCAGCCCCAGCATTTT. This codes for CASSPEGQAYQPQHF. V usage is TRBV6-5 and J usage is TRBJ1-5, with TRBD1 matching over 8 bases. Germline lookup yields CDR1 MNHEY and CDR2 SVGAGI. Trimming removed 6 bases from V and 5 bases from J; junction bases left unmatched: 9. This CDR3 region has 15 residues.

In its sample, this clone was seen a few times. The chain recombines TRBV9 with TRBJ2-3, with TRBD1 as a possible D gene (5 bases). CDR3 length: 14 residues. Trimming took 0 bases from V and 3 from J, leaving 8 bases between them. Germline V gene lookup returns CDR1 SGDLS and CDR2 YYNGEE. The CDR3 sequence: CASSVEAGTDTQYF. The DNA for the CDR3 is TGTGCCAGCAGCGTAGAGGCAGGGACAGATACGCAGTATTTT.

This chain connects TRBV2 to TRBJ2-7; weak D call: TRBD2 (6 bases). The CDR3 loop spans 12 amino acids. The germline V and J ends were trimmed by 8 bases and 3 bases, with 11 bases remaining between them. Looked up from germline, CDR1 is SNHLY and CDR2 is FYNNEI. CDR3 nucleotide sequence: TGTGCCAGCGAGGGACTTAACTACGAGCAGTACTTC. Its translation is CASEGLNYEQYF.

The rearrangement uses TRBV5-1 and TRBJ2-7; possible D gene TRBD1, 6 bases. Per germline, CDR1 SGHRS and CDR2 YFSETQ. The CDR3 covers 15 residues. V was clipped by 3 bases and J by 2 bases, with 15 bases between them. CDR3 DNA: TGCGCCAGCAGCTGGTCCCGGGACATAACCTACGAGCAGTACTTC. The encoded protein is CASSWSRDITYEQYF.

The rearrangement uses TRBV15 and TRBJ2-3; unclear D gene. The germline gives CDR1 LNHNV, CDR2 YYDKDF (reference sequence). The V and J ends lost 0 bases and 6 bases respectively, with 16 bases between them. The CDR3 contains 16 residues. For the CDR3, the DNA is TGTGCCACCAGCAGAGAACCGCAGGTCGCCAGGGATACGCAGTATTTT. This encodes CATSREPQVARDTQYF.

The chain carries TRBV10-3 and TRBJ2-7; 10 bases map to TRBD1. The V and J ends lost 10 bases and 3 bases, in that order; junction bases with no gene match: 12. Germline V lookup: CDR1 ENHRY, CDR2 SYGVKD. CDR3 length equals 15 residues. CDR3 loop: CATGTGVGGRYEQYF. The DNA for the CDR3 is TGTGCCACAGGGACAGGGGTTGGGGGCCGCTACGAGCAGTACTTC.

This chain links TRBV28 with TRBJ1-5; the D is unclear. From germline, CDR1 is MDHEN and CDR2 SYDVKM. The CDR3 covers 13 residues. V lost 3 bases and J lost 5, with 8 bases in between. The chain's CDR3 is CASSFERYQPQHF. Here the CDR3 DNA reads TGTGCCAGCAGTTTTGAGAGATATCAGCCCCAGCATTTT. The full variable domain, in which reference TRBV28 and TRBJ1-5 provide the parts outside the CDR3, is DVKVTQSSRYLVKRTGEKVFLECVQDMDHENMFWYRQDPGLGLRLIYFSYDVKMKEKGDIPEGYSVSREKKERFSLILESASTNQTSMYLCASSFERYQPQHFGDGTRLSIL.

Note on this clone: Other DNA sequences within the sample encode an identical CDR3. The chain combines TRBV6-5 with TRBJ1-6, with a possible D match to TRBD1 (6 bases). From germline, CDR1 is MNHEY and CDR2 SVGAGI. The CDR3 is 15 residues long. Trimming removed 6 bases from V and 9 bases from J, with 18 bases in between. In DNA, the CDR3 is TGTGCCAGCAGCCGGAGCACAGGGCAGGGTTCACCCCTCCACTTT. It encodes CASSRSTGQGSPLHF.

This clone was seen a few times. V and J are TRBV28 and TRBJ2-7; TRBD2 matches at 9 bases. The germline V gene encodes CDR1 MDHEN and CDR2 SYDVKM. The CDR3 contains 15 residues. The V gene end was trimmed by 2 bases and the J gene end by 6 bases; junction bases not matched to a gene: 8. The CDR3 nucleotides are TGTGCCAGCAGTTTACGAGGTAGCGGGAGACCCGAGCAGTACTTC. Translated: CASSLRGSGRPEQYF.

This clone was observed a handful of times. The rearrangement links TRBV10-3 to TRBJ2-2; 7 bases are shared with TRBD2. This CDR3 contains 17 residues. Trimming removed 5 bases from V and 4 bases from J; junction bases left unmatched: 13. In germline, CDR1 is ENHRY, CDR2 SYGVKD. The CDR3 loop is CAISKTSSQAGTGELFF. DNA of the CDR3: TGTGCCATCAGTAAGACTAGCTCACAAGCGGGCACCGGGGAGCTGTTTTTT.

Here the CDR3 DNA reads TGCGCCAGCAGCTGGACAGGGGGAAGCAATCAGCCCCAGCATTTT. This sequence encodes CASSWTGGSNQPQHF. V gene TRBV5-1 combines with J gene TRBJ1-5; TRBD1 aligns across 10 bases. The CDR3 is 15 residues long. The V gene's germline CDR1 is SGHRS and CDR2 YFSETQ. The junction had 1 base not matched to a gene; V was cut back by 3 bases and J by 1 base.

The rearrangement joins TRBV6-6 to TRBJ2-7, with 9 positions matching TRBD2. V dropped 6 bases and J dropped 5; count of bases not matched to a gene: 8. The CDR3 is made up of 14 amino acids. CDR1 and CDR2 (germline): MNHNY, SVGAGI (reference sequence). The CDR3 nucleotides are TGTGCCAGCAGAACGCGGGAGGGCCTGAACGAGCAGTACTTC. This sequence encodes CASRTREGLNEQYF.

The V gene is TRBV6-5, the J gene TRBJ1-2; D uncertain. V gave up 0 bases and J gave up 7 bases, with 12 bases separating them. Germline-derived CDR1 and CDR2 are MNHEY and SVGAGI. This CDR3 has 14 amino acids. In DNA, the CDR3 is TGTGCCAGCAGTTACTCGCTCGGTTTCTCTGGCTACACCTTC. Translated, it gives CASSYSLGFSGYTF.